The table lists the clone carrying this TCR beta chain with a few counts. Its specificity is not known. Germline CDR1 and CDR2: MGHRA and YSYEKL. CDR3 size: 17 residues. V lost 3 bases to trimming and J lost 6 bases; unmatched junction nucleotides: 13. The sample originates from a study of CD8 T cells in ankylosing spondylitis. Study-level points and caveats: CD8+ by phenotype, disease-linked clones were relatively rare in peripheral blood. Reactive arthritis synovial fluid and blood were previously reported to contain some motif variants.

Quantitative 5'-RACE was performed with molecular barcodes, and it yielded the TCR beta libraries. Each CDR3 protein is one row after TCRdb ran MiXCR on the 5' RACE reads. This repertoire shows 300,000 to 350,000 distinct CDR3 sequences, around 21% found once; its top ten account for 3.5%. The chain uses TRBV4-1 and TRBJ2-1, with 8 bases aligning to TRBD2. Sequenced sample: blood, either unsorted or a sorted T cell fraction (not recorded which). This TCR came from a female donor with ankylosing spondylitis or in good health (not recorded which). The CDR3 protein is CASSQLDMGLVSNEQFF. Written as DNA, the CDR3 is TGCGCCAGCAGCCAGCTGGATATGGGACTAGTCTCCAATGAGCAGTTCTTC.